This section outlines one T cell receptor (beta chain) sequence together with its context. This entry comes from a study of glioma-infiltrating T cells after dendritic cell vaccination. Study overall: Samples are from glioblastoma patients in Phase I and II dendritic cell vaccine trials. Between the early 2000s and the early 2010s, patients got autologous tumor lysate-pulsed dendritic cell vaccines.

Amplification used 60 V beta primers and 13 J beta primers. Repertoires were generated with immunoSEQ multiplex PCR, while TCRdb's copy carries only in-frame clones and drops some. Of about 87,000 clones listed, roughly four fifths were seen once; the top ten hold less than 8%. Specified time point: after dendritic cell vaccination, including at tumor progression/relapse. Fresh-frozen tumor tissue and more than two years of survival data were available for all. The CDR3 totals 16 residues. Germline-derived CDR1 and CDR2 are SGHRS and YFSETQ. Trimming stripped 0 bases from V and 11 bases from J, with 23 bases between.

This clonotype originated in a human donor with glioblastoma. Here the sequenced sample was blood, taken after dendritic cell vaccination. This chain joins TRBV5-1 and TRBJ1-2; D remains ambiguous. CDR3 amino acids: CASSLAPQATARQYTF. For the CDR3, the DNA is TGCGCCAGCAGCTTGGCCCCGCAGGCGACCGCCCGGCAGTACACCTTC.